This T cell receptor beta chain was sequenced in a study of T cell changes during pregnancy in multiple sclerosis. Generated by immunoSEQ multiplex PCR, the TCRdb table keeps only in-frame clones and is missing some. The sample contains around 30,000 clones, approximately 94% of which appear only once. Trimming at V came to 5 bases and at J to 6 bases, leaving 9 bases not matched to a gene. This CDR3 spans 16 amino acids. Germline V CDR1 and CDR2: SGHTA, FQGNSA. The rearrangement joins TRBV7-2 to TRBJ2-7, with 14 bases aligning to TRBD2. The specimen comprised CD4+ T cells from peripheral blood mononuclear cells, sampled after pregnancy. The source of this sequence is a female donor with multiple sclerosis, enrolled in a pregnancy study. The CDR3 spells CASSAGLAGARVEQYF. The DNA for the CDR3 is TGTGCCAGCAGCGCGGGACTAGCGGGGGCTAGAGTCGAGCAGTACTTC.